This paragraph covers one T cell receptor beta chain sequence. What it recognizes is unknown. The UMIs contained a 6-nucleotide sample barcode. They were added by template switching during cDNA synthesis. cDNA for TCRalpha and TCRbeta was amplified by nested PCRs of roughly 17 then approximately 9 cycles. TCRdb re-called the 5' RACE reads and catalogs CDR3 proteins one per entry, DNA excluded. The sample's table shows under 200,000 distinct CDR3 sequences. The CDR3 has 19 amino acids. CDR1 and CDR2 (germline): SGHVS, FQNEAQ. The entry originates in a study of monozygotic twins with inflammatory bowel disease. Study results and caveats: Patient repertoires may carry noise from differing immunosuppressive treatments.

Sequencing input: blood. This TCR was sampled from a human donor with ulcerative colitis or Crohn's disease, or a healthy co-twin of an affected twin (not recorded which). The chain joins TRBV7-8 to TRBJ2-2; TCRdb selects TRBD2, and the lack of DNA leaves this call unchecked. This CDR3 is CASSLAWRLAGRNTGELFF.